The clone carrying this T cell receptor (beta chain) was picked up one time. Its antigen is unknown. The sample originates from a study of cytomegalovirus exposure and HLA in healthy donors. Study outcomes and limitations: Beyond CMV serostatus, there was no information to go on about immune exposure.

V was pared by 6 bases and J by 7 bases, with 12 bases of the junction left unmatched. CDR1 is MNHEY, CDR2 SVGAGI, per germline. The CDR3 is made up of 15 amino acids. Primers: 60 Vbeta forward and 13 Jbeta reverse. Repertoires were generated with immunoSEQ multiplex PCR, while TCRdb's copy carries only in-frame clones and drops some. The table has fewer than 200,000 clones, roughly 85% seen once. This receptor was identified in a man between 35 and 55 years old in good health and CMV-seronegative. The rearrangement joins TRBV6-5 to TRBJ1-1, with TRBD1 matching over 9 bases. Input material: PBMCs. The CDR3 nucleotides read TGTGCCAGCAGCCCCCTAGGACAGGGGAAGGGTGAAGCTTTCTTT. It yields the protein CASSPLGQGKGEAFF.